This entry concerns a single T cell receptor beta chain. The sample holds many counts of this clone. Its antigen has not been determined. Base-call qualities are not available, and no considerably larger clone is one nucleotide away. This sample was taken from a study of metastatic and nonmetastatic thyroid tumors (dated by TCRdb to 2018 to 2021). In terms of the full investigation: Repertoires were compared across peripheral blood and tumor or nodule tissue samples from malignant and benign thyroid patients. Overall study outcomes, separate from this receptor: TCR beta diversity was reported as significantly higher in malignant tumors than in benign nodules, in both blood and tumor samples.

At the junction V is shortened by 6 bases and J by 4 bases, with 21 bases in between. From a lookup of the germline V gene (reference sequence), CDR1 and CDR2 are DFQATT and SNEGSKA. The CDR3, from cysteine to phenylalanine, totals 15 residues. The sequence is cut down to CDR3 DNA, 45 bases in frame from base 1. Libraries were built with PCR. Instrument on record: Illumina HiSeq 4000. High-throughput sequencing was used to profile the TCR beta-chain CDR3 region of each patient. On the authors' methods: The researchers built a classifier to tell apart papillary thyroid cancer patients with distant metastasis, based on CDR3 differences among clinicopathological groups. The Shannon index was used to assess repertoire diversity, and the Morisita-Horn index was used to assess tumor-blood repertoire similarity. TCRdb reprocessed the public reads (quality trimming at Q25 with fastp, clone calling with MiXCR) and kept in-frame beta chains. The V and J calls and clone size are TCRdb's, not the authors'. This sample lists approximately 86,000 clones; around 13% were detected once. Around 9% of the sample lies in the top ten.

None of the patients had been given any treatment before thyroid surgery. Using T-cell receptor beta sequencing, the study looked back at clinical samples from patients collected from 2012 to 2018. The source is a female donor with papillary thyroid cancer or a benign thyroid nodule (not recorded which). Some clones in this sample may be carry-over from other donors' samples. Sequences were obtained from tumor tissue. The receptor chain draws on TRBV20-1 and TRBJ1-2; TRBD1 might be the D gene, on 6 matching bases. The DNA sequence is TGCAGTGCCCCACCCCAGGGGCCGGGGGGCTATGGCTACACCTTC. Its protein is CSAPPQGPGGYGYTF.